A single TCR beta chain is shown here with its context. The target antigen is unknown. This sample stems from a study of PD-1 blockade in classical Hodgkin lymphoma. Study-level points and caveats: Baseline TCR diversity was reportedly lower in newly diagnosed patients than in healthy donors. It was reported as lower still in relapsed/refractory patients. CD4+ but not CD8+ TCR diversity rose significantly by C4D1. Partial responders and progressors had significantly lower baseline TCR diversity. Some patients began nivolumab under 1 year after ASCT. These patients were excluded from later analyses.

TCRdb's copy holds only in-frame clones and misses some; the assay was immunoSEQ multiplex PCR. The sample lists roughly 40,000 clones, around nine tenths occurring once. The CDR3 is 13 amino acids. V dropped 3 bases and J dropped 7 bases, with 9 bases sitting between them. From germline, CDR1 is MGHRA and CDR2 YSYEKL. No patient escaped relapse after autologous stem cell transplantation, and brentuximab vedotin exposure varied. The chain links TRBV4-1 to TRBJ1-4; no reliable D call. This receptor was taken from a human donor with classical Hodgkin lymphoma. This sample comprised peripheral blood mononuclear cells (PBMCs), obtained at baseline. Here the CDR3 DNA reads TGCGCCAGCAGCCAGGGTTGGGGTGAAAAACTGTTTTTT. Amino acids: CASSQGWGEKLFF.